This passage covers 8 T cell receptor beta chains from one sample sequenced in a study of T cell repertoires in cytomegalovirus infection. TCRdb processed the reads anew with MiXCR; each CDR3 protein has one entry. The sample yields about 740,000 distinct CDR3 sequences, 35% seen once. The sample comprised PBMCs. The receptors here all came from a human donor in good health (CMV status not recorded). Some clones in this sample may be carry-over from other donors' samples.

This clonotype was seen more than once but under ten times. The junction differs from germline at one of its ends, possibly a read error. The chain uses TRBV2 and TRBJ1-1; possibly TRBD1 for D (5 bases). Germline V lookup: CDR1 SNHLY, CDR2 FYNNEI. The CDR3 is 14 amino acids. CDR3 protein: CARSEGLRNTEAFF. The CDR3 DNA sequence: TGTGCCAGGAGTGAGGGGCTAAGAAACACTGAAGCTTTCTTT.

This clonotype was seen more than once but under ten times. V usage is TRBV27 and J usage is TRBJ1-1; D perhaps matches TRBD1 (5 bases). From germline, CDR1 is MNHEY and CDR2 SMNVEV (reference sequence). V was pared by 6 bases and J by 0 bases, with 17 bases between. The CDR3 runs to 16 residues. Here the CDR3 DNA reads TGTGCCAGCAGATCCCCCGCCGGGGGAATGAACACTGAAGCTTTCTTT. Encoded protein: CASRSPAGGMNTEAFF.

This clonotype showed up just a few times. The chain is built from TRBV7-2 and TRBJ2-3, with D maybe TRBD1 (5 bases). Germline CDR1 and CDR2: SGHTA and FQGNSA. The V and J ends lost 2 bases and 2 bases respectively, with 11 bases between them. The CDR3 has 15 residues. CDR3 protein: CASSLLGAATDTQYF. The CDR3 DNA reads TGTGCCAGCAGCTTATTAGGGGCGGCCACAGATACGCAGTATTTT.

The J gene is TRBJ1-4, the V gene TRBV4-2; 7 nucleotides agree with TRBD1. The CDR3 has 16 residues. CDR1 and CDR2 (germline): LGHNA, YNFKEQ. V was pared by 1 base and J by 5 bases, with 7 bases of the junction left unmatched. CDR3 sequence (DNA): TGTGCCAGCAGCCAAGTTCCGGGACAGAGAAATGAAAAACTGTTTTTT. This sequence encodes CASSQVPGQRNEKLFF.

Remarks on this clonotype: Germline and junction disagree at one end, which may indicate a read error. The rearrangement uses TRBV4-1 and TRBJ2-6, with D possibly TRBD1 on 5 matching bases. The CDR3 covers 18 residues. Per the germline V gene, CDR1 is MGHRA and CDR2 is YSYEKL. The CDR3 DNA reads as TGCGCCAGCAGCCCTTACGTTGACAGCTCTTATGGGACCAACGTCCTGACTTTC. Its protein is CASSPYVDSSYGTNVLTF.

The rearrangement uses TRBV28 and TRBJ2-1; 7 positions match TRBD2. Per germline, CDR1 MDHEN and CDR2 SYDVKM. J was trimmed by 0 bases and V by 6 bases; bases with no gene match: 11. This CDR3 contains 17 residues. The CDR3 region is CASRSLAELLSYNEQFF. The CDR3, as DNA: TGTGCCAGCAGATCCCTAGCGGAACTCCTCTCCTACAATGAGCAGTTCTTC.

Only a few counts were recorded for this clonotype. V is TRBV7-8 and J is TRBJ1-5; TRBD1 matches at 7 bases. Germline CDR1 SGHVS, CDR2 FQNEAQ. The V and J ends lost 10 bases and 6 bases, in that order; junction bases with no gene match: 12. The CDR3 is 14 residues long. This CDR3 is CAISGQAAGQPQHF. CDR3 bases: TGTGCCATCTCTGGACAGGCCGCGGGTCAGCCCCAGCATTTT.

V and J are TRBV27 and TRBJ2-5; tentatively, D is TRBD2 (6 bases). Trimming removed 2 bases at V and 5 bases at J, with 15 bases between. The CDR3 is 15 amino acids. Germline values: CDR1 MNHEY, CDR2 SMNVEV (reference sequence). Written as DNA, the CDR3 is TGTGCCAGCAGTTTAGCCGGGGGTCGGTGGGAGACCCAGTACTTC. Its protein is CASSLAGGRWETQYF.